The present T cell receptor (beta chain) was sequenced within a study of molecular identifiers for immune sequencing clone quantification. Worth noting for this clonotype: Its antigen is still unknown.

Bulk TCR library preparation followed previously described methods with listed TCR primers. TCRdb re-called the PCR reads through MiXCR, storing one row per CDR3 protein. In the table there are about 320,000 distinct CDR3 sequences, about a fifth of which are singletons. Libraries of naive CD8 T cells were made from about 19,000 to 1,100,000 sorted cells. They used 10%, 30% or 50% RNA. The CD8+CD4-CCR7+CD45RA+ phenotype defined the sorted naive CD8 T cells. The study's findings and limits: It was shown that clones above 20 RNA copies held over 99% of effector molecules, but under 1% in naive cells.

In germline, CDR1 is GTSNPN, CDR2 SVGIG (reference sequence). The length of the CDR3 is 14 residues. V was shortened by 0 bases and J by 3 bases, with 12 bases between the two germline ends. The TCR sequence derives from a human donor in good health. Some libraries in this study had Jurkat cell RNA spiked in. V usage is TRBV30 and J usage is TRBJ2-7, with D tentatively TRBD1 (6 bases). The sequenced material came from naive CD8+ T cells from blood, with Jurkat cell RNA spiked in. Subset reported: FACS-sorted CD8+CD4-CCR7+CD45RA+ naive T cells. This CDR3 is CAWSVSGALYEQYF. As DNA, the CDR3 is TGTGCCTGGAGTGTCTCAGGGGCCCTCTACGAGCAGTACTTC.